The 2 T cell receptor beta chains listed next were all sequenced from one sample in a study of T-cell memory formation after mild COVID-19. TCRdb independently ran MiXCR on the 5' RACE reads; one entry per CDR3 protein. The data show more than 350,000 distinct CDR3 sequences, 16% seen once. The sample comprised PBMCs or a T cell subset sorted from them (not recorded which). The receptors were sampled from a man aged 18 to 30 who had mild COVID-19 (a few samples of this study predate the infection). Cell type and time point are not known.

V usage is TRBV7-9 and J usage is TRBJ1-1; no firm D call. This CDR3 has 14 amino acids. V was pared by 5 bases and J by 4 bases, with 14 bases between. Germline loops: CDR1 SEHNR, CDR2 FQNEAQ (reference sequence). The CDR3 protein is CASSILDGSTEAFF. CDR3 DNA: TGTGCCAGCAGCATACTGGACGGGAGCACTGAAGCTTTCTTT.

The chain employs TRBV3-2 and TRBJ2-1; the table's D gene call, TRBD1, was not cross checked with the DNA. TRBV3-2 is a pseudogene segment. The CDR3 spans 16 residues. The CDR3 loop reads CASSHLPPLGYNEQFF. The CDR3 DNA follows: TGTGCCAGCAGCCACCTACCCCCTCTCGGGTACAATGAGCAGTTCTTC.